These T cell receptor beta chains were read from a single sample in a study of blood T cell repertoires in COVID-19. The data were produced by immunoSEQ multiplex PCR, yet TCRdb's version contains in-frame clones alone and is incomplete. The data show 140,000 to 150,000 clones, 70% to 90% seen once. Sequenced material: PBMCs or T cells enriched from blood (not recorded which). The receptor source for this set is a woman aged 45 to 65 with acute COVID-19. Each CDR3 is given with its conserved first and last residue. The order of the fields is V gene, CDR3 length, clone size, J gene, D gene, CDR3 DNA, CDR3 protein. A D gene is named only where the DNA matches it firmly. Clone sizes are given selectively: once, few, many, or a class where the clone is expanded.

TRBV2	13	-	TRBJ1-1	-	TGTGCCAGCAGTGACAGGGGGAACACTGAAGCTTTCTTT	CASSDRGNTEAFF
TRBV11-3	11	few	TRBJ2-1	-	TGTGCCAGCGGTATAGCGCGTGAGCAGTTCTTC	CASGIAREQFF
TRBV28	14	-	TRBJ1-4	-	TGTGCCAGCAGTCTTCCACAGGTGGATGAAAAACTGTTTTTT	CASSLPQVDEKLFF
TRBV3-1/TRBV3-2	13	-	TRBJ2-7	-	TGTGCCAGCAGCCGAGGGTCTGATGGCGAGCAGTACTTC	CASSRGSDGEQYF
TRBV7-9	16	-	TRBJ1-2	TRBD1	TGTGCCAGCAGCCCCGGAGGACAGGGGGTTTTTGGCGGCTACACCTTC	CASSPGGQGVFGGYTF
TRBV29-1	14	few	TRBJ2-5	-	TGCAGCGTCGTGGGCAGCGGCGGCGGGGAGACCCAGTACTTC	CSVVGSGGGETQYF
TRBV11-3	15	-	TRBJ2-1	-	TGTGCCAGCAGCTTAGATCAGGAGGGTTACAATGAGCAGTTCTTC	CASSLDQEGYNEQFF
TRBV15	14	-	TRBJ1-1	-	TGTGCCACCAGCAGTGAGCAGGGTCACACTGAAGCTTTCTTT	CATSSEQGHTEAFF
TRBV7-7	15	-	TRBJ2-1	TRBD2	TGTGCCAGCAGCGTAGGGACTAGCGGGAGGTCTGAGCAGTTCTTC	CASSVGTSGRSEQFF
TRBV9	15	-	TRBJ1-6	-	TGTGCCAGCAGCGTAGAACAAGGCAGGGGTTCACCCCTCCACTTT	CASSVEQGRGSPLHF
TRBV6-2/TRBV6-3	14	few	TRBJ2-7	TRBD2	TGTGCCAGCAGTCCCGGGACTAGCCGTCGCGAGCAGTACTTC	CASSPGTSRREQYF
TRBV18	17	once	TRBJ2-3	TRBD2	TGTGCCAGCTCACCAATCCCCGGGGGGGAGAGCACAGATACGCAGTATTTT	CASSPIPGGESTDTQYF
TRBV10-3	14	-	TRBJ2-1	TRBD2	TGTGCCATCCGCAGCGGGAGTGTCTACAATGAGCAGTTCTTC	CAIRSGSVYNEQFF
TRBV30	12	few	TRBJ2-3	-	TGTGCCTGGAGCTCGGGTGGAGATACGCAGTATTTT	CAWSSGGDTQYF
TRBV10-2	12	-	TRBJ1-1	-	TGCGCCAGCAGTGAGTCCAGTATTGAAGCTTTCTTT	CASSESSIEAFF
TRBV11-2	18	-	TRBJ2-1	TRBD2	TGTGCCAGCAGCCGGGGACTAGCGGGAGGTTCGATTAAGAATGAGCAGTTCTTC	CASSRGLAGGSIKNEQFF
TRBV7-3	16	-	TRBJ2-3	-	TGTGCCAGCAGCTTAAATGGGGCGGAACCCACAGATACGCAGTATTTT	CASSLNGAEPTDTQYF
TRBV4-2	14	many	TRBJ2-1	TRBD2	TGTGCCAGCAGCCACCGGACTAGCGGAGAAGAGCAGTTCTTC	CASSHRTSGEEQFF
TRBV2	16	-	TRBJ1-5	-	TGTGCCAGCAGTGGCGGCCCGGCAGTTAACAATCAGCCCCAGCATTTT	CASSGGPAVNNQPQHF
TRBV5-1	15	-	TRBJ2-3	TRBD2	TGCGCCAGCAGCCGGGCGGGGGGGCGCCCAGATACGCAGTATTTT	CASSRAGGRPDTQYF
TRBV4-1	16	-	TRBJ1-1	-	TGCGCCAGCAGCCAAGGCCGAACAGGGCCCCACACTGAAGCTTTCTTT	CASSQGRTGPHTEAFF
TRBV28	13	-	TRBJ1-2	-	TGTGCCAGCAGTTTAGGGGGCGCCTATGGCTACACCTTC	CASSLGGAYGYTF
TRBV3-1/TRBV3-2	16	-	TRBJ2-2	TRBD2	TGTGCCAGCAGCGGCCCCGGGACTAGCATCCCCGGGGAGCTGTTTTTT	CASSGPGTSIPGELFF
TRBV3-1/TRBV3-2	14	-	TRBJ1-1	-	TGTGCCAGCAGCGCTTCGGAAGGGGTCTCTGAAGCTTTCTTT	CASSASEGVSEAFF
TRBV9	15	-	TRBJ1-1	TRBD1	TGTGCCAGCAGCGCTGGGACAGGTGGGATCACTGAAGCTTTCTTT	CASSAGTGGITEAFF
TRBV24-1	17	-	TRBJ2-1	TRBD2	TGTGCCACCAGTGAAATCCCGGGACTAACTTTTTCCAATGAGCAGTTCTTC	CATSEIPGLTFSNEQFF
TRBV25-1	14	-	TRBJ1-5	-	TGTGCCAGCAGTGAACCCGCGACAGATCAGCCCCAGCATTTT	CASSEPATDQPQHF
TRBV11-2	15	-	TRBJ2-3	TRBD2	TGTGCCAGCAGCACCCGGACTAGCGGCACAGATACGCAGTATTTT	CASSTRTSGTDTQYF
TRBV5-4	15	once	TRBJ2-7	-	TGTGCCAGCAGTTCGACAGTCACCATGGGCAACGAGCAGTACTTC	CASSSTVTMGNEQYF
TRBV4-1	14	few	TRBJ1-5	-	TGCGCCAGCAGCCCCGGGGAGGGGAATCAGCCCCAGCATTTT	CASSPGEGNQPQHF
TRBV5-1	16	few	TRBJ2-7	TRBD1	TGCGCCAGCAGCTCGGAACCGACAGGGGGGTTATACGAGCAGTACTTC	CASSSEPTGGLYEQYF
TRBV7-2	15	-	TRBJ1-3	-	TGTGCCAGCAGGCCAGAAGGGGGCTCTGGAAACACCATATATTTT	CASRPEGGSGNTIYF
TRBV5-6	17	few	TRBJ2-1	-	TGTGCCAGCAGCTCCCGGACCGGGCCCCAGGGGAACTATGAGCAGTTCTTC	CASSSRTGPQGNYEQFF
TRBV28	15	-	TRBJ2-7	TRBD2	TGTGCCAGCCGCCTTGGGACTAGCGGGAGCTACGAGCAGTACTTC	CASRLGTSGSYEQYF
TRBV7-9	17	-	TRBJ2-1	TRBD2	TGTGGGACACAGGGACTAGCGGAGGGGAGCTCCTACAATGAGCAGTTCTTC	CGTQGLAEGSSYNEQFF
TRBV11-2	11	-	TRBJ2-3	-	TGTGCCAGCAGCGAAGCGGATACGCAGTATTTT	CASSEADTQYF
TRBV7-3	15	-	TRBJ2-7	-	TGTGCCAGCAGCCCAGGCCCGGGACTCCTCTACGAGCAGTACTTC	CASSPGPGLLYEQYF
TRBV5-1	17	many	TRBJ2-2	TRBD2	TGCGCCAGCCGGCGGAGTAGCGGGAGGCTAGTCACCGGGGAGCTGTTTTTT	CASRRSSGRLVTGELFF
TRBV11-2	17	-	TRBJ1-1	TRBD1	TGTGCCAGCAGCTCTACCCCCCGACAGGGCAGGGCCACTGAAGCTTTCTTT	CASSSTPRQGRATEAFF
TRBV30	12	-	TRBJ1-1	-	TGTGCCTGGAGGCCCGGGGTCACTGAAGCTTTCTTT	CAWRPGVTEAFF
TRBV21-1	9	-	TRBJ1-2	-	TGTGCCAGCAGCAATATCTACACCTTC	CASSNIYTF
TRBV24-1	16	-	TRBJ2-7	TRBD1	TGTGCCACCAGTGAGGTTACAGGGGGCGAGTCCTACGAGCAGTACTTC	CATSEVTGGESYEQYF
TRBV24-1	15	-	TRBJ1-3	-	TGTGCCACCAGGCTGCGAGGGCCCTCTGGAAACACCATATATTTT	CATRLRGPSGNTIYF
TRBV10-3	14	-	TRBJ2-5	TRBD2	TGTGCCATCAGTGAACCCGGGACTAGCGGGACCCAGTACTTC	CAISEPGTSGTQYF
TRBV14	13	-	TRBJ1-2	-	TGTGCCAGCAGTCATCGTGACAGTCGTGGCTACACCTTC	CASSHRDSRGYTF
TRBV18	15	-	TRBJ1-6	-	TGTGCCAGCTCACCCCGCGGGGGCGAAAACTCACCCCTCCACTTT	CASSPRGGENSPLHF
TRBV4-2	15	-	TRBJ2-7	TRBD2	TGTGCCAGCAGCCGAGACATAGCGGGAGGGTACGAGCAGTACTTC	CASSRDIAGGYEQYF
TRBV6-4	16	-	TRBJ2-1	TRBD2	TGTGCCAGCAGTGAGACTAGCGGGGGCTCCTACAATGAGCAGTTCTTC	CASSETSGGSYNEQFF
TRBV24-1	17	-	TRBJ2-5	TRBD1	TGTGCCACCAGTGACTATTCCCCGACAGGGGGCTCGGAGACCCAGTACTTC	CATSDYSPTGGSETQYF
TRBV7-8	15	-	TRBJ2-1	-	TGTGCCAGCAGGGCCAGCGGTAGGTCCTACAATGAGCAGTTCTTC	CASRASGRSYNEQFF
TRBV3-1/TRBV3-2	17	-	TRBJ1-1	-	TGTGCCAGCAGACTTTCCGGGAGGTCAGTAATGAACACTGAAGCTTTCTTT	CASRLSGRSVMNTEAFF
TRBV4-2	15	-	TRBJ2-5	-	TGTGCCAGCAGCCAAGATCGGGGTAGCGAGGAGACCCAGTACTTC	CASSQDRGSEETQYF
TRBV15	15	-	TRBJ1-3	-	TGTGCCACCAGCAGAGATTGGGGGGCTGGAAACACCATATATTTT	CATSRDWGAGNTIYF
TRBV7-2	18	-	TRBJ2-7	TRBD2	TGTGCCAGCAGCTTATCGCTAGCGGGAGGGCCGAAAGGCTACGAGCAGTACTTC	CASSLSLAGGPKGYEQYF
TRBV30	15	-	TRBJ2-4	-	TGTGCCTGGATAAATGATCGGGTGGGAGGTAACATTCAGTACTTC	CAWINDRVGGNIQYF